The present T cell receptor beta chain was sequenced within a study of cytotoxic CD8 clonotypes in ibrutinib-treated CLL. Across the study: Of the patients, 11 were relapsed/refractory, under 16 treatment-naive and some 17 IGHV unmutated. Overall, some 24 responses were partial and 2 complete; following median roughly 70 months, about 15 patients stayed remitted and about 12 progressed.

The germline V gene encodes CDR1 GTSNPN and CDR2 SVGIG (reference sequence). V lost 0 bases and J lost 8, with 13 bases in between. The CDR3 is made up of 13 amino acids. Sequencing used immunoSEQ multiplex PCR; TCRdb keeps in-frame clones, though not all of them. The sample carries 200,000 to 250,000 clones, around 70% recorded once. This TCR was sampled from a human donor with chronic lymphocytic leukemia. Source: PBMCs, taken after 24 months of ibrutinib treatment. V gene TRBV30 combines with J gene TRBJ1-2; D may be TRBD1 (5 bases). The CDR3 region is CAWSVGGVAGYTF. In DNA, the CDR3 is TGTGCCTGGAGTGTTGGGGGAGTCGCGGGCTACACCTTC.